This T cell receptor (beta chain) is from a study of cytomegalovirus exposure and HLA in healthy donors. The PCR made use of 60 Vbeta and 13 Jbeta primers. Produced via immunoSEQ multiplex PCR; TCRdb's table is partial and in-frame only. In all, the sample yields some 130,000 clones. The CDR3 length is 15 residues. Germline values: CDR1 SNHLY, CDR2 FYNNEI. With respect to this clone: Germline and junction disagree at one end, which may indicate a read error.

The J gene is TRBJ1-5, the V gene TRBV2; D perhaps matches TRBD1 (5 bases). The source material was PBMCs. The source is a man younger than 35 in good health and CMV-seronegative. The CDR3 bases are TGTGCCAGCAGTGAAGCGCTCCAGGGAGGTCAGCCCCCGCATTTT. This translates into CASSEALQGGQPPHF.